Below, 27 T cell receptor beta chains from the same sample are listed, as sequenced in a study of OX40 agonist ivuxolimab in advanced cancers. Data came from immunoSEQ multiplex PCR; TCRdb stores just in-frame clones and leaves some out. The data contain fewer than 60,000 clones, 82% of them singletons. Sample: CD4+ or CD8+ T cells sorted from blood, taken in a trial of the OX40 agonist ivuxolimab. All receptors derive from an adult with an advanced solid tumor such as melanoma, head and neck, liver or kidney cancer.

The CDR3 region is CASSIGRGTMNTGELFF. The CDR3 nucleotides are TGTGCCAGTAGTATAGGCCGCGGGACAATGAACACCGGGGAGCTGTTTTTT. The genes are TRBV19 and TRBJ2-2, with D perhaps being TRBD1 or TRBD2 (6 bases each). V lost 1 base to trimming and J lost 1 base, with 13 bases between them. Germline loops: CDR1 LNHDA, CDR2 SQIVND (reference sequence). This CDR3 comprises 17 residues.

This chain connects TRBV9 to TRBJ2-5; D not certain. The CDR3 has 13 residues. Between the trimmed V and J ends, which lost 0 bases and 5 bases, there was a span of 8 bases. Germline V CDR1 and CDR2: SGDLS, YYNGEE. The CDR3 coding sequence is TGTGCCAGCAGCGTAGGAAGTATGGAGACCCAGTACTTC. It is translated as CASSVGSMETQYF. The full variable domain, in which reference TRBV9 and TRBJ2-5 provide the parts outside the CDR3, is DSGVTQTPKHLITATGQRVTLRCSPRSGDLSVYWYQQSLDQGLQFLIQYYNGEERAKGNILERFSAQQFPDLHSELNLSSLELGDSALYFCASSVGSMETQYFGPGTRLLVL.

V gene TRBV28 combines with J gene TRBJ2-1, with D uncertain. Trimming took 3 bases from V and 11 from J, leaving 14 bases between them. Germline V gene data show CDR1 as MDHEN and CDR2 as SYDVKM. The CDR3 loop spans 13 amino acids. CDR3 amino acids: CASSLGYKDQQFF. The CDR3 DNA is TGTGCCAGCAGTTTGGGCTACAAGGATCAGCAGTTCTTC.

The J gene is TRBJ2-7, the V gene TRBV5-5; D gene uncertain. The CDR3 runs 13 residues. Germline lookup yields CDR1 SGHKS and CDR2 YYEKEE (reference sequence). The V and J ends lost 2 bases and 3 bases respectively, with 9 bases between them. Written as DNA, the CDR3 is TGTGCCAGCAGCTTTAATTGGGACTACGAGCAGTACTTC. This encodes CASSFNWDYEQYF.

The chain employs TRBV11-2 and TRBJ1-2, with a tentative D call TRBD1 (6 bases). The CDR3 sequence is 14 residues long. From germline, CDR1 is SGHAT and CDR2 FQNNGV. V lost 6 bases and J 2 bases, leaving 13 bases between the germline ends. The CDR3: CASSQGTSNYGYTF. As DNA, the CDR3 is TGTGCCAGCAGTCAAGGGACATCGAACTATGGCTACACCTTC.

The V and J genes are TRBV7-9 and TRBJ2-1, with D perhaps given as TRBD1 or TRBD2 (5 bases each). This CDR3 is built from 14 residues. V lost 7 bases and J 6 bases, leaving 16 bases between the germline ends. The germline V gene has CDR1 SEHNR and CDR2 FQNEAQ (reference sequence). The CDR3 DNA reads TGTGCCAGCACCTTCTCGGGGCCCTTCAATGAGCAGTTCTTC. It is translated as CASTFSGPFNEQFF.

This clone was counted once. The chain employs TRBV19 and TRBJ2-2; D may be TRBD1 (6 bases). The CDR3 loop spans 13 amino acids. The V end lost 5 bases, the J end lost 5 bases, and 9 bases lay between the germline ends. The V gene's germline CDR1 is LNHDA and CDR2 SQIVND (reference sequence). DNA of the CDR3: TGTGCCAGTAGTTCACAGGGAACCGGGGAGCTGTTTTTT. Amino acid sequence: CASSSQGTGELFF.

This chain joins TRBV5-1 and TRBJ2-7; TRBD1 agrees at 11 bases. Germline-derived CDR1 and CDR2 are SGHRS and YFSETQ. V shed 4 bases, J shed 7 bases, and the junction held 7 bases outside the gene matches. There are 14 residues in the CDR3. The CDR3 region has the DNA TGCGCCAGCAGCACCTCCGGGACAGGGGGAGAGCAGTACTTC. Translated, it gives CASSTSGTGGEQYF. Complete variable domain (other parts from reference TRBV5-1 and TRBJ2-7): KAGVTQTPRYLIKTRGQQVTLSCSPISGHRSVSWYQQTPGQGLQFLFEYFSETQRNKGNFPGRFSGRQFSNSRSEMNVSTLELGDSALYLCASSTSGTGGEQYFGPGTRLTVT.

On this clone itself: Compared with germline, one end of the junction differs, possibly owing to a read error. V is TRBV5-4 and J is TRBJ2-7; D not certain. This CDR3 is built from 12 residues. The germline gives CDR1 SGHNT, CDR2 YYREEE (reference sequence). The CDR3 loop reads CASSLESAGTRF. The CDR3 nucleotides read TGTGCCAGCAGCTTGGAGTCGGCAGGAACCCGTTTC.

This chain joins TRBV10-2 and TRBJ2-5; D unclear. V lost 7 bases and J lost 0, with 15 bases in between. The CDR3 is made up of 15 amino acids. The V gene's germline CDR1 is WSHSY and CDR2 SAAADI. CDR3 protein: CASKRALENQETQYF. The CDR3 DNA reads TGCGCCAGCAAACGGGCGCTAGAAAACCAAGAGACCCAGTACTTC.

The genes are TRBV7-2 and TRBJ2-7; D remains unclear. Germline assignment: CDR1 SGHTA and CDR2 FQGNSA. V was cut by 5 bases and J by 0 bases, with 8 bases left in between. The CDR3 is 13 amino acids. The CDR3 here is CASSKQSSYEQYF. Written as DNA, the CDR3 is TGTGCCAGCAGCAAACAGAGCTCCTACGAGCAGTACTTC. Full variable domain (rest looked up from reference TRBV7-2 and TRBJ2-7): GAGVSQSPSNKVTEKGKDVELRCDPISGHTALYWYRQSLGQGLEFLIYFQGNSAPDKSGLPSDRFSAERTGGSVSTLTIQRTQQEDSAVYLCASSKQSSYEQYFGPGTRLTVT.

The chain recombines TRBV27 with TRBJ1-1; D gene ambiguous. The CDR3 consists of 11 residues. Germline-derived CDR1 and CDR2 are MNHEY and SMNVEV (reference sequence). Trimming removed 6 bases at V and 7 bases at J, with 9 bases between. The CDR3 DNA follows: TGTGCCAGCAGCCCCGGTAATGAAGCTTTCTTT. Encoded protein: CASSPGNEAFF.

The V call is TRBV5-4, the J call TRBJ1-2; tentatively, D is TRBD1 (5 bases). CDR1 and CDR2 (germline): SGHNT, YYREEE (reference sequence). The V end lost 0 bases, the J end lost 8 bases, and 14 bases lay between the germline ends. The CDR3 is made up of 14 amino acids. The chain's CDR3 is CASSLVAGKYGYTF. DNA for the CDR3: TGTGCCAGCAGCTTGGTTGCAGGGAAGTACGGCTACACCTTC.

This chain's CDR3 is CASSPLLAPSYNEQFF. In DNA, the CDR3 is TGTGCCAGCAGCCCTCTACTTGCCCCCTCCTACAATGAGCAGTTCTTC. This rearrangement joins TRBV14 to TRBJ2-1; no definite D call. V was shortened by 4 bases and J by 0 bases, with 13 bases between the two germline ends. Germline values: CDR1 SGHDN, CDR2 FVKESK. This CDR3 has 16 amino acids.

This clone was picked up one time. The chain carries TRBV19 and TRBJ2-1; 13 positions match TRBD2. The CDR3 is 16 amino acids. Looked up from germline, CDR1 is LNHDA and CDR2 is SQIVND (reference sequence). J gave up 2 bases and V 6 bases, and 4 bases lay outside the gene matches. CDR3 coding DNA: TGTGCCAGTAGCAGGACTAGCGGGAGCCCCTACAATGAGCAGTTCTTC. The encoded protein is CASSRTSGSPYNEQFF.

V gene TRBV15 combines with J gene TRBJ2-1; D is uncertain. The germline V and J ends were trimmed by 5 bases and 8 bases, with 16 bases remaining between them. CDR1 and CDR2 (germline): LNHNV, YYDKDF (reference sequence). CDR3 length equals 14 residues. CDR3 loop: CATSAGPRRDEQFF. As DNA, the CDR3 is TGTGCCACCAGCGCCGGACCGCGCCGGGATGAGCAGTTCTTC.

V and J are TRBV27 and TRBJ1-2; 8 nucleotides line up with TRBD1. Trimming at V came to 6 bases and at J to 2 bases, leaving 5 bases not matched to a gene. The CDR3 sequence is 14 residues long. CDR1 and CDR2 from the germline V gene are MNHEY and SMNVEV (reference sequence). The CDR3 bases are TGTGCCAGCAGACCGACAGGGGCCAACTATGGCTACACCTTC. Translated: CASRPTGANYGYTF.

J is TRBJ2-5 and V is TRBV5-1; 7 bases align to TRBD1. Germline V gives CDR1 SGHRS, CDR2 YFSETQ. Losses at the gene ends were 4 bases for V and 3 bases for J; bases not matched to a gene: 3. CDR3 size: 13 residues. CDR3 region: CASSGTVKETQYF. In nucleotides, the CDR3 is TGCGCCAGCAGCGGGACAGTAAAAGAGACCCAGTACTTC.

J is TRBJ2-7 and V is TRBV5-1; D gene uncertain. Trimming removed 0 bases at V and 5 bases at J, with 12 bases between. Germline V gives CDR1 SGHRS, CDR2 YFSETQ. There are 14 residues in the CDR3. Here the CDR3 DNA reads TGCGCCAGCAGCTTGGCCTTGACGCTCAACGAGCAGTACTTC. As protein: CASSLALTLNEQYF.

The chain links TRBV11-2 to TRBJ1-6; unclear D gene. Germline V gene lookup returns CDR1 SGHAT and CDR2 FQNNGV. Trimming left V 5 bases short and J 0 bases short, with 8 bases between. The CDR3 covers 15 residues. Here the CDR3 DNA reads TGTGCCAGCAGCCCGAGGAGCTCCTATAATTCACCCCTCCACTTT. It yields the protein CASSPRSSYNSPLHF.

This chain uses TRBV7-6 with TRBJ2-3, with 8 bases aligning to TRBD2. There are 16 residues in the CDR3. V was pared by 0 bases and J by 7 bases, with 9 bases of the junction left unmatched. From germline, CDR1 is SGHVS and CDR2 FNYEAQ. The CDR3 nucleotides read TGTGCCAGCAGCTTAGCGGGGAGCGGGAGTCCGTATACGCAGTATTTT. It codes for CASSLAGSGSPYTQYF.

CDR3 residues: CASSLPGSNEQFF. The CDR3 bases are TGTGCCAGCAGTTTACCGGGGTCCAATGAGCAGTTCTTC. The chain uses TRBV28 and TRBJ2-1; tentative D call: TRBD2 (5 bases). Deletions cut 2 bases from V and 6 bases from J, with 8 bases between. Germline V gene lookup returns CDR1 MDHEN and CDR2 SYDVKM. CDR3 length: 13 residues.

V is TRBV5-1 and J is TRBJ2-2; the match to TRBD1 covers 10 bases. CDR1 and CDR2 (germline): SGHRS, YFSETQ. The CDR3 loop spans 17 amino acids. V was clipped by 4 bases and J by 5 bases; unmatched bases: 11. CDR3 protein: CASSPSVGQGGTGELFF. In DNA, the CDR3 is TGCGCCAGCAGCCCAAGCGTAGGACAGGGGGGAACCGGGGAGCTGTTTTTT.

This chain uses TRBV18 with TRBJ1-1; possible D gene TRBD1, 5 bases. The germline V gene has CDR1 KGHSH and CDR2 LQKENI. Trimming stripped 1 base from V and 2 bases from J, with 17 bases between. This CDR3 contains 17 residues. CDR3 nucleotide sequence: TGTGCCAGCTCACCACGTCGAACGGGGCAGGGCAACACTGAAGCTTTCTTT. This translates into CASSPRRTGQGNTEAFF.

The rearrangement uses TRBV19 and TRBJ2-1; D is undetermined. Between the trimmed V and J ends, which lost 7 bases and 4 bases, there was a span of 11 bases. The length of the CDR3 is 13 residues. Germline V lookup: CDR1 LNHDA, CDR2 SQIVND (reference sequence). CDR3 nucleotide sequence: TGTGCCAGTACCGTGACGGGTTACAATGAGCAGTTCTTC. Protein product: CASTVTGYNEQFF. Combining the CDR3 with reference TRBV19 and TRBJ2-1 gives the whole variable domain DGGITQSPKYLFRKEGQNVTLSCEQNLNHDAMYWYRQDPGQGLRLIYYSQIVNDFQKGDIAEGYSVSREKKESFPLTVTSAQKNPTAFYLCASTVTGYNEQFFGPGTRLTVL.

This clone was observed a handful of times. CDR3 DNA sequence: TGCGCCAGCAGCTTGGATCTCAGCACTAACTATGGCTACACCTTC. The encoded protein is CASSLDLSTNYGYTF. The chain carries TRBV5-1 and TRBJ1-2; D is unclear. CDR3 length: 15 amino acids. Deletions cut 0 bases from V and 0 bases from J, with 9 bases between. Germline CDR1 is SGHRS and CDR2 is YFSETQ.

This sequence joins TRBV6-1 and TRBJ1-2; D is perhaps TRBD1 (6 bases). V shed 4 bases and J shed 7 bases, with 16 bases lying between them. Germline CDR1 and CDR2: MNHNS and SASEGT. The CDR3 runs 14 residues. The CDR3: CASSGAGTTTGYTF. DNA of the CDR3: TGTGCCAGCAGTGGAGCCGGGACAACCACTGGCTACACCTTC.